Listed below are T cell receptor beta chains from one sample, sequenced in a study of shared clonotypes between healthy human individuals. Repertoires were generated with immunoSEQ multiplex PCR, while TCRdb's copy carries only in-frame clones and drops some. The repertoire holds fewer than 650,000 clones, with around 80% as singletons. The sequenced sample was PBMCs. These receptors all stem from a woman between 40 and 55 years old in good health. Some clones in this sample may be carry-over from other donors' samples. The CDR3 runs from the conserved cysteine through the conserved F or W. D genes are given only for firm matches. Size values are once, few and many counts, or a class for expanded clones, and some rows have none.

d_gene: NA; j_gene: TRBJ2-5; v_gene: TRBV5-4; abundance: NA; CDR3aa: CASSLGRGIETQYF; CDR3nt: TGTGCCAGCAGCCTGGGACGGGGGATTGAGACCCAGTACTTC
d_gene: NA; j_gene: TRBJ2-5; v_gene: TRBV19; abundance: NA; CDR3aa: CASSRLGAVETQYF; CDR3nt: TGTGCCAGTAGTCGTCTGGGGGCTGTCGAGACCCAGTACTTC
d_gene: NA; j_gene: TRBJ1-4; v_gene: TRBV7-2; abundance: NA; CDR3aa: CASSPDWAAGEKLFF; CDR3nt: TGTGCCAGCAGCCCCGACTGGGCTGCGGGTGAAAAACTGTTTTTT
d_gene: TRBD2; j_gene: TRBJ2-7; v_gene: TRBV6-1; abundance: NA; CDR3aa: CASSPGLGLEQYF; CDR3nt: TGTGCCAGCAGTCCGGGACTAGGGCTTGAGCAGTACTTC
d_gene: NA; j_gene: TRBJ1-1; v_gene: TRBV11-1; abundance: NA; CDR3aa: CASSFDRAEAFF; CDR3nt: TGTGCCAGCAGCTTTGATCGGGCTGAAGCTTTCTTT
d_gene: TRBD2; j_gene: TRBJ2-7; v_gene: TRBV19; abundance: NA; CDR3aa: CASSPREGPYEQYF; CDR3nt: TGTGCCAGTAGTCCCCGGGAGGGGCCCTACGAGCAGTACTTC
d_gene: TRBD1; j_gene: TRBJ2-1; v_gene: TRBV27; abundance: many; CDR3aa: CASSLSGQGGRYEQFF; CDR3nt: TGTGCCAGCAGTTTATCGGGACAGGGGGGTAGATATGAGCAGTTCTTC
d_gene: TRBD1; j_gene: TRBJ1-4; v_gene: TRBV6-6; abundance: once; CDR3aa: CASGTAPEKLFF; CDR3nt: TGTGCCAGCGGGACAGCGCCCGAAAAACTGTTTTTT
d_gene: NA; j_gene: TRBJ1-2; v_gene: TRBV6-6; abundance: NA; CDR3aa: CASSRPESNGYTF; CDR3nt: TGTGCCAGCAGTCGGCCCGAGTCTAATGGCTACACCTTC
d_gene: NA; j_gene: TRBJ2-2; v_gene: TRBV19; abundance: NA; CDR3aa: CASSIPLDGELFF; CDR3nt: TGTGCCAGTAGTATACCCCTGGACGGGGAGCTGTTTTTT
d_gene: TRBD2; j_gene: TRBJ2-3; v_gene: TRBV29-1; abundance: NA; CDR3aa: CSVGGRSGKTDTQYF; CDR3nt: TGCAGCGTTGGGGGGCGTAGCGGGAAAACAGATACGCAGTATTTT
d_gene: TRBD1; j_gene: TRBJ2-7; v_gene: TRBV5-1; abundance: NA; CDR3aa: CASSPGTGAYEQYF; CDR3nt: TGCGCCAGCAGCCCCGGGACAGGAGCCTACGAGCAGTACTTC
d_gene: NA; j_gene: TRBJ1-1; v_gene: TRBV7-9; abundance: NA; CDR3aa: CASSLGSGGGLTEAFF; CDR3nt: TGTGCCAGCAGCTTGGGATCTGGTGGGGGTTTGACTGAAGCTTTCTTT
d_gene: TRBD2; j_gene: TRBJ2-3; v_gene: TRBV2; abundance: NA; CDR3aa: CASIREGSTDTQYF; CDR3nt: TGTGCCAGCATCCGGGAGGGTAGCACAGATACGCAGTATTTT